A single sample gave rise to the 21 T cell receptor beta chains below, sequenced in a study of shared clonotypes between healthy human individuals. Measured with immunoSEQ multiplex PCR; TCRdb has only the in-frame clones, and not every one. This table has approximately 940,000 clones, about three quarters appearing once. Sequenced material: memory CD4+ T cells sorted from blood. Subset indicated: CD45RA-negative fraction. The receptor source for this set is a man between 18 and 35 years old in good health.

The chain is built from TRBV10-1 and TRBJ1-2; no firm D call. The ends were cut back, 3 bases at V and 5 bases at J, with 10 bases in the middle. Germline V CDR1 and CDR2: WNHNN, SYGVQD (reference sequence). The length of the CDR3 is 13 residues. The CDR3 bases are TGCGCCAGCAGTGATTCGGCGGCTTATGGCTACACCTTC. It yields the protein CASSDSAAYGYTF.

This chain joins TRBV7-2 and TRBJ1-5; perhaps TRBD1 as D (6 bases). The V end was cut by 0 bases, the J end by 6 bases, with 12 bases between. This CDR3 is built from 15 residues. Germline loops: CDR1 SGHTA, CDR2 FQGNSA. CDR3 in DNA: TGTGCCAGCAGCTTAGCCAGCGGGACAAGTCAGCCCCAGCATTTT. Its translation is CASSLASGTSQPQHF.

The CDR3: CASRRPLAGYNEQFF. DNA of the CDR3: TGTGCCAGCAGAAGACCACTAGCGGGCTACAATGAGCAGTTCTTC. The genes are TRBV19 and TRBJ2-1, with 9 bases that match TRBD2. V shed 9 bases, J shed 3 bases, and the junction held 9 bases outside the gene matches. Germline V gene sequence: CDR1 LNHDA, CDR2 SQIVND (reference sequence). The CDR3 extends over 15 amino acids.

This clone occurred a few times. This sequence joins TRBV7-6 and TRBJ2-2, with 7 bases matching TRBD1. The germline V gene encodes CDR1 SGHVS and CDR2 FNYEAQ. Germline trimming cut 5 bases from V and 5 bases from J; bases unmatched to any gene: 5. This CDR3 has 14 residues. CDR3 nucleotides: TGTGCCAGCAGCCCCTTACAGGGGACCGGGGAGCTGTTTTTT. This translates into CASSPLQGTGELFF.

The genes are TRBV10-2 and TRBJ2-4; no clear D gene. Deletions cut 0 bases from V and 1 base from J, with 10 bases between. CDR3 size: 16 residues. Per germline, CDR1 WSHSY and CDR2 SAAADI. Here the CDR3 DNA reads TGCGCCAGCAGTGAGTCGGGAACCGTCGCCAAAAACATTCAGTACTTC. Translated, it gives CASSESGTVAKNIQYF.

On this clone: Within the sample, other DNA sequences also encode this same CDR3. The genes are TRBV27 and TRBJ2-7; D not resolved. This CDR3 is built from 15 residues. Germline assignment: CDR1 MNHEY and CDR2 SMNVEV (reference sequence). Trimming took 0 bases from V and 2 from J, leaving 11 bases between them. CDR3 DNA: TGTGCCAGCAGTTTATCGCCGGGCGGACCCTACGAGCAGTACTTC. Translating gives CASSLSPGGPYEQYF.

The chain couples TRBV5-6 to TRBJ2-6; a possible D gene is TRBD1 (5 bases). V was clipped by 1 base and J by 0 bases, with 8 bases between them. The CDR3 sequence is 16 residues long. Per the germline V gene, CDR1 is SGHDT and CDR2 is YYEEEE. The CDR3 protein is CASSLIDSSGANVLTF. The DNA for the CDR3 is TGTGCCAGCAGCTTGATCGACAGCTCTGGGGCCAACGTCCTGACTTTC.

The rearrangement links TRBV27 to TRBJ2-7, with 14 bases aligning to TRBD2. V was pared by 6 bases and J by 7 bases, with 8 bases of the junction left unmatched. Germline values: CDR1 MNHEY, CDR2 SMNVEV (reference sequence). The CDR3 has 15 amino acids. The CDR3 coding sequence is TGTGCCAGCAGCCCGAGGACTAGCGGGGGGAGGGAGCAGTACTTC. Residues: CASSPRTSGGREQYF.

This sequence joins TRBV27 and TRBJ1-2; 8 bases fit TRBD1. The J segment lost 0 bases and the V segment lost 3 bases, leaving 3 bases of the junction unmatched. Germline CDR1 reads MNHEY; CDR2 reads SMNVEV (reference sequence). The CDR3 length is 15 residues. The CDR3 DNA sequence: TGTGCCAGCAGTTTTTGGGACAGGACTAACTATGGCTACACCTTC. It yields the protein CASSFWDRTNYGYTF.

The chain uses TRBV30 and TRBJ1-1, with 10 bases that match TRBD1. Unmatched junction bases numbered 13, after V lost 5 bases and J lost 10 bases. This CDR3 has 14 residues. Germline V gene sequence: CDR1 GTSNPN, CDR2 SVGIG (reference sequence). In DNA form, the CDR3 reads TGTGCCTGGGCGAAAATGGGACAGGGGTTTGTAGCTTTCTTT. This encodes CAWAKMGQGFVAFF.

This clone was counted once. V and J are TRBV6-5 and TRBJ2-5; TRBD1 is a possible D gene (5 bases). The V end lost 0 bases, the J end lost 5 bases, and 16 bases lay between the germline ends. The CDR3 sequence is 16 residues long. Germline V CDR1 and CDR2: MNHEY, SVGAGI. The CDR3 protein is CASSYSTFRGVETQYF. CDR3 bases: TGTGCCAGCAGTTACTCGACCTTTAGGGGCGTGGAGACCCAGTACTTC.

The chain has TRBV5-1 and TRBJ1-5; possible D gene TRBD1, 5 bases. The CDR3 is 15 amino acids. Looked up from germline, CDR1 is SGHRS and CDR2 is YFSETQ. Deletions cut 4 bases from V and 6 bases from J, with 17 bases between. The CDR3 region is CASSLGQGVGQPQHF. CDR3 bases: TGCGCCAGCAGCCTGGGGCAAGGGGTTGGTCAGCCCCAGCATTTT.

This clone turned up a few times. The chain's CDR3 is CASRAGTGTTEAFF. The DNA of the CDR3 is TGTGCCAGCAGAGCCGGGACAGGGACCACTGAAGCTTTCTTT. This sequence joins TRBV6-4 and TRBJ1-1, with TRBD1 identical over 9 bases. The germline CDR1 and CDR2 sequences are MRHNA and SNTAGT. CDR3 size: 14 residues. With V trimmed by 6 bases and J by 4 bases, 6 bases remained unmatched.

The chain recombines TRBV15 with TRBJ1-1, with D uncertain. CDR1 and CDR2 from the germline V gene are LNHNV and YYDKDF (reference sequence). The CDR3 contains 14 residues. V lost 0 bases and J 5 bases, leaving 10 bases between the germline ends. The CDR3 DNA reads TGTGCCACCAGCAGAGATGCCACGGGGACTGAAGCTTTCTTT. Translated: CATSRDATGTEAFF.

This clone was picked up a small number of times. The chain has TRBV28 and TRBJ1-5; weak D call: TRBD1 (6 bases). Germline V lookup: CDR1 MDHEN, CDR2 SYDVKM. The CDR3 covers 14 residues. V lost 6 bases and J 1 base, leaving 10 bases between the germline ends. DNA of the CDR3: TGTGCCAGCAGAGACGGACAGAGCAATCAGCCCCAGCATTTT. It translates to CASRDGQSNQPQHF.

The J gene is TRBJ2-7, the V gene TRBV28; 9 bases are shared with TRBD2. Germline V gene data show CDR1 as MDHEN and CDR2 as SYDVKM. The junction had 5 bases not matched to a gene; V was cut back by 5 bases and J by 3 bases. The CDR3 contains 14 residues. The CDR3 sequence: CASSPSGGFYEQYF. For the CDR3, the DNA is TGTGCCAGCAGTCCCAGCGGGGGGTTCTACGAGCAGTACTTC.

This clone was observed once. The V gene is TRBV7-2, the J gene TRBJ2-7, with TRBD2 as a possible D gene (5 bases). Trimming cost V 3 bases and J 2 bases, with 14 bases left between them. Germline assignment: CDR1 SGHTA and CDR2 FQGNSA. The CDR3 covers 15 residues. CDR3 nucleotides: TGTGCCAGCAGCTTCTCGGGCGGGTCGACCTACGAGCAGTACTTC. Translating gives CASSFSGGSTYEQYF.

The chain is built from TRBV2 and TRBJ2-2, with TRBD2 identical over 11 bases. With V trimmed by 7 bases and J by 6 bases, 7 bases remained unmatched. The CDR3 totals 15 residues. Germline V lookup: CDR1 SNHLY, CDR2 FYNNEI. The CDR3 region is CASNSGRALSGELFF. CDR3 bases: TGTGCCAGCAATAGCGGGAGGGCCTTATCCGGGGAGCTGTTTTTT. Based on the CDR3 plus reference TRBV2 and TRBJ2-2, the full variable domain is EPEVTQTPSHQVTQMGQEVILRCVPISNHLYFYWYRQILGQKVEFLVSFYNNEISEKSEIFDDQFSVERPDGSNFTLKIRSTKLEDSAMYFCASNSGRALSGELFFGEGSRLTVL.

The chain couples TRBV10-3 to TRBJ1-1, with D tentatively TRBD1 (5 bases). The length of the CDR3 is 14 residues. Germline loops: CDR1 ENHRY, CDR2 SYGVKD. V lost 10 bases, J lost 5 bases, and 20 bases lay in between. CDR3 protein: CATEGVQGGTEAFF. Here the CDR3 DNA reads TGTGCCACCGAGGGAGTCCAGGGAGGAACTGAAGCTTTCTTT.

CDR3 amino acids: CASSLGHGTYEQYF. The DNA of the CDR3 is TGCGCCAGCAGCCTCGGACACGGTACCTACGAGCAGTACTTC. This chain links TRBV5-1 with TRBJ2-7; D is possibly TRBD1 (5 bases). CDR3 size: 14 residues. Trimming left V 4 bases short and J 2 bases short, with 13 bases between. Germline V lookup: CDR1 SGHRS, CDR2 YFSETQ.

This clone has ten or more counts. The genes are TRBV28 and TRBJ2-1; D possibly corresponds to TRBD1 (5 bases). This CDR3 is 15 amino acids long. Germline assignment: CDR1 MDHEN and CDR2 SYDVKM. V lost 5 bases, J lost 6 bases, and 17 bases lay in between. CDR3 nucleotides: TGTGCCAGCAGTAGAAGGGGCCTTGTAGTCAATGAGCAGTTCTTC. It yields the protein CASSRRGLVVNEQFF.